This TCR beta chain was identified in a study of blood T cell repertoires in COVID-19. Methods used by the authors: Researchers report that nucleated cell counts were estimated from reference gene primer amplification. Repertoires were generated with immunoSEQ multiplex PCR, while TCRdb's copy carries only in-frame clones and drops some. D and trimming come from the DNA, and the V and J calls and clone size come from that table. The sample consists of approximately 140,000 clones, around 86% of them appearing once. Germline CDR1 MNHNY, CDR2 SVGAGI (reference sequence). The CDR3 totals 15 residues. The germline V and J ends were trimmed by 6 bases and 0 bases, with 14 bases remaining between them.

The V gene is TRBV6-6, the J gene TRBJ1-1; D possibly corresponds to TRBD1 (6 bases). This clonotype was sampled from an elderly man with acute or convalescent COVID-19. Material: peripheral blood. The CDR3 DNA reads TGTGCCAGCAGCCCACCACAGGGTATGAACACTGAAGCTTTCTTT. Translating gives CASSPPQGMNTEAFF.